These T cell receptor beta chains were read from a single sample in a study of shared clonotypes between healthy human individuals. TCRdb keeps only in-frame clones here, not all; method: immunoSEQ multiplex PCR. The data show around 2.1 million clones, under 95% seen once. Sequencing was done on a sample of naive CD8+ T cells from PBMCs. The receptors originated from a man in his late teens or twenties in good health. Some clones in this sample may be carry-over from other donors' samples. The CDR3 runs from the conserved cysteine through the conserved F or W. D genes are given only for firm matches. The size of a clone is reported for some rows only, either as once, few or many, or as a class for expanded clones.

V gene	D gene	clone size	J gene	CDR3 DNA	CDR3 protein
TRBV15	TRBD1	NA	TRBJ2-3	TGTGCCACCAGCAGAGACACAGGGGCTAGCATAACAGATACGCAGTATTTT	CATSRDTGASITDTQYF
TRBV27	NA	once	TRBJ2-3	TGTGCCAGCAGTTCCCTTTACCCCCCAGATACGCAGTATTTT	CASSSLYPPDTQYF
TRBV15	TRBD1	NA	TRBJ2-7	TGTGCCACCAGCAGAGATAGACAGGGGGCTTACGAGCAGTACTTC	CATSRDRQGAYEQYF
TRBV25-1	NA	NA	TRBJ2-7	TGTGCCAGCAGTCCCTCAGGAGAGAGCTCCTACGAGCAGTACTTC	CASSPSGESSYEQYF
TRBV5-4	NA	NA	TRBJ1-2	TGTGCCAGCAGCCCGAAGGGTGGGGGAAGTAACTATGGCTACACCTTC	CASSPKGGGSNYGYTF
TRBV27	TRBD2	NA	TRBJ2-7	TGTGCCAGCAGAGGGACTAGAGGGTACGAGCAGTACTTC	CASRGTRGYEQYF
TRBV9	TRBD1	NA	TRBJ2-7	TGTGCCAGCAGCCATTCCAGGACAGGGGACTACGAGCAGTACTTC	CASSHSRTGDYEQYF
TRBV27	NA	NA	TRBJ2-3	TGTGCCAGCAGTTTGGTGCCGGGGGATACGCAGTATTTT	CASSLVPGDTQYF
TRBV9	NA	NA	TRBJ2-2	TGTGCCAGCAGCGTAGCTCCCGACAGGCTATACACCGGGGAGCTGTTTTTT	CASSVAPDRLYTGELFF
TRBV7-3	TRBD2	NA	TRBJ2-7	TGTGCCAGGCGGGGGGTCAGCTATTACGAGCAGTACTTC	CARRGVSYYEQYF
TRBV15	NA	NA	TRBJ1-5	TGTGCCACCAGCACGGGAAATCAGCCCCAGCATTTT	CATSTGNQPQHF
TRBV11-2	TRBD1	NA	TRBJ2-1	TGTGCCAGCAGCCACGGGACAGGGAACAATGAGCAGTTCTTC	CASSHGTGNNEQFF
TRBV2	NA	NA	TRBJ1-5	TGTGCCAGCAGTGAATTGGGCGGGCTCAATCAGCCCCAGCATTTT	CASSELGGLNQPQHF
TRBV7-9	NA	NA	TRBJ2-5	TGTGCCAGCAGCTTAGCTATGGGGGAAGAGACCCAGTACTTC	CASSLAMGEETQYF
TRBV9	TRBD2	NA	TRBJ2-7	TGTGCCAGCAGCCCAACTAGCGGGAGTCGGTACGAGCAGTACTTC	CASSPTSGSRYEQYF
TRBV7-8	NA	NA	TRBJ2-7	TGTGCCAGCAGCTTAGTGGGACAAACCTACGAGCAGTACTTC	CASSLVGQTYEQYF
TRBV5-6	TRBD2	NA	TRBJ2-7	TGTGCCAGCAGCCCAGGACTAGCGGGAGTTAGCTCCTACGAGCAGTACTTC	CASSPGLAGVSSYEQYF
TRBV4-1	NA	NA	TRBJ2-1	TGCGCCAGCAGCCAAGTGGCGGTACTGAGCTCCTACAATGAGCAGTTCTTC	CASSQVAVLSSYNEQFF
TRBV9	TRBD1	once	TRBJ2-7	TGTGCCAGCAGCGTTGACAGGGACTACGAGCAGTACTTC	CASSVDRDYEQYF
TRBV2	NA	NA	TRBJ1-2	TGTGCCAGCAGTGGAAGCAGGACCCCAGCAATCTATGGCTACACCTTC	CASSGSRTPAIYGYTF
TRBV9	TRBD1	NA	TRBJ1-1	TGTGCCAGCAGCGTAGTCACAGGGGGTATCACTGAAGCTTTCTTT	CASSVVTGGITEAFF
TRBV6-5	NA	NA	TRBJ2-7	TGTGCCAGCAGTCCGGGAGACAGGTTTTACGAGCAGTACTTC	CASSPGDRFYEQYF
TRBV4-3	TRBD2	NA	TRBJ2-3	TGCGCCAGCAGCCAAGGGTCGTGGCTAGCGGGAGAGAACACAGATACGCAGTATTTT	CASSQGSWLAGENTDTQYF
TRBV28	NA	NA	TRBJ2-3	TGTGCCAGCAGTCCAGTCCGGGACACCAACACAGATACGCAGTATTTT	CASSPVRDTNTDTQYF
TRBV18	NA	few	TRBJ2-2	TGTGCCAGCTCACCAAACACCGGGGAGCTGTTTTTT	CASSPNTGELFF
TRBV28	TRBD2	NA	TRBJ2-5	TGTGCCAGCAGTTTGGGGGACTACCAGACCCAGTACTTC	CASSLGDYQTQYF
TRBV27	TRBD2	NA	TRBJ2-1	TGTGCCAGCAGTCTACCCGGGACTAGGGGCGGCGAGCAGTTCTTC	CASSLPGTRGGEQFF
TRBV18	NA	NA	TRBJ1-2	TGTGCCAGCTCCTCCTCACGGGTCTATGGCTACACCTTC	CASSSSRVYGYTF
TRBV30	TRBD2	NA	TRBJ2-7	TGTGCCTGGAGTGTACTACTAGCGGGCGCCGAGCAGTACTTC	CAWSVLLAGAEQYF
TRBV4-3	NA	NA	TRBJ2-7	TGCGCCAGCAGCCAAGATTGGGAAACATCCTACGAGCAGTACTTC	CASSQDWETSYEQYF
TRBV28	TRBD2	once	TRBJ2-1	TGTGCCAGCAGTTTGGCGGGAGAAACCCATGAGCAGTTCTTC	CASSLAGETHEQFF
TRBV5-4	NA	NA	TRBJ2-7	TGTGCCAGCAGCCTGACAGCCGGGTCATCCTACGAGCAGTACTTC	CASSLTAGSSYEQYF
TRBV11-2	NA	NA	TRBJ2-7	TGTGCCAGCAGCTTTGCTTCCGCTGGCTCCTACGAGCAGTACTTC	CASSFASAGSYEQYF
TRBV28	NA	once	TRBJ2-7	TGTGCCAGCAGTTTTCTGACAGATTCCTACGAGCAGTACTTC	CASSFLTDSYEQYF
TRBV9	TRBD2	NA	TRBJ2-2	TGTGCCAGCAGCTGGTTCCCGGGAGGGCCTGGCGGGGAGCTGTTTTTT	CASSWFPGGPGGELFF
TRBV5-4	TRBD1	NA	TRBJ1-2	TGTGCCAGCAGCTTGCGGACAGGAGGACAATTCGACTACACCTTC	CASSLRTGGQFDYTF
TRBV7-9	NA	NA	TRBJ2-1	TGTGCCAGCAGCCGAGAGACTAGTGGGGCTATCGAGCAGTTCTTC	CASSRETSGAIEQFF
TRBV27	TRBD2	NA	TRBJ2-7	TGTGCCAGCAGTTTACGGCTAGCGGGTGCCTCCTACGAGCAGTACTTC	CASSLRLAGASYEQYF
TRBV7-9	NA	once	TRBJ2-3	TGTGCCAGCACCCCTAGGGACCTTACCCGGGACACAGATACGCAGTATTTT	CASTPRDLTRDTDTQYF
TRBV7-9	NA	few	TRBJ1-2	TGTGCCAGCAGCCAAGGACATCCCATCTATGGCTACACCTTC	CASSQGHPIYGYTF
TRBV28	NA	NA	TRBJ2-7	TGTGCCAGCAGTAGTAGCCGGGCTTCCTGGGGCGAGCAGTACTTC	CASSSSRASWGEQYF
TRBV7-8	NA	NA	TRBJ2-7	TGTGCCAGCAGCTCTTCCTCCTACGAGCAGTACTTC	CASSSSSYEQYF
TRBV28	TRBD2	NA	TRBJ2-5	TGTGCCAGCAGTCAACTAGCGGGAGGAAACCAAGAGACCCAGTACTTC	CASSQLAGGNQETQYF
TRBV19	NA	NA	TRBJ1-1	TGTGCCAGTAGTACGGGCGCCACTGAAGCTTTCTTT	CASSTGATEAFF